This T cell receptor (beta chain) was identified during a study of graft-versus-host responses after intestinal transplantation. Study in general: Isolated intestinal, liver-intestinal, or multivisceral transplants were what recipients had. Study results and limitations: Recipient marrow harbored GvH clones, some of which surfaced first in ileum or blood. Some patients had graft-donor T cell macrochimerism, and their allografts showed high graft-versus-host to host-versus-graft clonal ratios. Early HvG declines after transplant were associated with peak circulating GvH clone levels.

Method: immunoSEQ multiplex PCR; TCRdb's copy keeps in-frame clones and lacks some. The repertoire includes 14,000 or so clones, 65% to 80% of them detected once, and less than 5% sits in the top ten. Note on this clone: What it binds is not known.

Germline V lookup: CDR1 SEHNR, CDR2 FQNEAQ (reference sequence). The CDR3 is made up of 13 amino acids. Trimming took 2 bases from V and 1 from J, leaving 5 bases between them. Processing of graft tissue released intraepithelial and lamina propria lymphocytes. Specimen: ileum tissue, collected approximately 27 days after intestinal transplant. The sequence was obtained from a human patient who received an intestinal transplant, so some T cells may come from the graft donor. J is TRBJ1-1 and V is TRBV7-9; no clear D gene. This CDR3 is CASSLLRNTEAFF. In nucleotides, the CDR3 is TGTGCCAGCAGCTTACTTCGGAACACTGAAGCTTTCTTT.